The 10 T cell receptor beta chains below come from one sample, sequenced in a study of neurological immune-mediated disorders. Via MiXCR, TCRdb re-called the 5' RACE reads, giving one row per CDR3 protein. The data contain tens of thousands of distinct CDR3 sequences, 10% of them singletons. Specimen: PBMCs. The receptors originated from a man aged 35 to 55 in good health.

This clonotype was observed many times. The CDR3 region has the DNA TGTGCCAGCAGCTTGGCCCGTTGGGCGGGAGAGACCCAGTACTTC. It is translated as CASSLARWAGETQYF. The chain joins TRBV5-6 to TRBJ2-5, with TRBD2 as a possible D gene (5 bases). Germline V gives CDR1 SGHDT, CDR2 YYEEEE. The CDR3 has 15 amino acids. Deletions cut 0 bases from V and 4 bases from J, with 13 bases between. Combining the CDR3 with reference TRBV5-6 and TRBJ2-5 gives the whole variable domain DAGVTQSPTHLIKTRGQQVTLRCSPKSGHDTVSWYQQALGQGPQFIFQYYEEEERQRGNFPDRFSGHQFPNYSSELNVNALLLGDSALYLCASSLARWAGETQYFGPGTRLLVL.

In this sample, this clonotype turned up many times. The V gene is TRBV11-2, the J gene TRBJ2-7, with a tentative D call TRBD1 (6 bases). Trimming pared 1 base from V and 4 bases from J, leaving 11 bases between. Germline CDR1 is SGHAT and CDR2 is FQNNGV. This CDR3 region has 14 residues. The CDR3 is CASSLGQGMYEQYF. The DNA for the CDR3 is TGTGCCAGCAGCTTAGGTCAGGGGATGTACGAGCAGTACTTC.

CDR3 sequence reads: CSARAGQGLSPQHF. The CDR3 coding sequence is TGCAGTGCTAGGGCGGGACAGGGGTTGAGTCCCCAGCATTTT. V and J are TRBV20-1 and TRBJ1-5, with 10 bases matching TRBD1. V was clipped by 3 bases and J by 10 bases; unmatched bases: 9. This CDR3 has 14 amino acids. Germline V gene sequence: CDR1 DFQATT, CDR2 SNEGSKA (reference sequence).

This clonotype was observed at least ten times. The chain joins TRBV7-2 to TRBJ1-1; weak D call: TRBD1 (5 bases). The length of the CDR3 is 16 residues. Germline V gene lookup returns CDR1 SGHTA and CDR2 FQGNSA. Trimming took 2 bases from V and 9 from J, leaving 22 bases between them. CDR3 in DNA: TGTGCCAGCAGCTTAAGGGGCAGGGTCGGGCTCGGTCAAGCTTTCTTT. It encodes CASSLRGRVGLGQAFF.

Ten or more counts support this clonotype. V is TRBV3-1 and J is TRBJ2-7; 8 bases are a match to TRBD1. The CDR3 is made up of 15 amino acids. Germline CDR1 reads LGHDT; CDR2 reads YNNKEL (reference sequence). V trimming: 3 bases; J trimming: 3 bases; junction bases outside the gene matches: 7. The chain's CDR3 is CASSHPGQGVYEQYF. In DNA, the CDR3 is TGTGCCAGCAGCCATCCTGGACAGGGAGTCTACGAGCAGTACTTC.

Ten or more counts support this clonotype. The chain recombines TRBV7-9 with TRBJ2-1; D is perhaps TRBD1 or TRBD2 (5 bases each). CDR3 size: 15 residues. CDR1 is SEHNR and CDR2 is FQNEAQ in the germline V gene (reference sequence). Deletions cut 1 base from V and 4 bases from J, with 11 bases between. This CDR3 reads CASSLERGVYNEQFF. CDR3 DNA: TGTGCCAGCAGCTTAGAAAGAGGGGTATACAATGAGCAGTTCTTC.

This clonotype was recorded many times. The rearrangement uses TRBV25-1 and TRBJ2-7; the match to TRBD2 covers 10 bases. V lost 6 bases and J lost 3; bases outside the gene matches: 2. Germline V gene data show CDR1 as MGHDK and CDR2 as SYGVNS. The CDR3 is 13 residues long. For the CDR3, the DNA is TGTGCCAGCAGGTCTAGCGGGAGCTACGAGCAGTACTTC. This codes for CASRSSGSYEQYF.

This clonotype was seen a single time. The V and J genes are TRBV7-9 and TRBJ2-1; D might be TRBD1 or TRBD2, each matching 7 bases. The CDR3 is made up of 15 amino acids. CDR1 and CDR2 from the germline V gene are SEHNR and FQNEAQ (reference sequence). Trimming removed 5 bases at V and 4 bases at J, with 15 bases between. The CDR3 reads CASSPRGGQYNEQFF. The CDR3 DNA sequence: TGTGCCAGCAGCCCCCGCGGGGGACAGTACAATGAGCAGTTCTTC.

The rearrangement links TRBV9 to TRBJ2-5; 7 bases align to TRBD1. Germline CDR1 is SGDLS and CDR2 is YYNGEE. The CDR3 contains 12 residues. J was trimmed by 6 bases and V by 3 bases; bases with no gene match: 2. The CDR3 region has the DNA TGTGCCAGCAGCGCAGGGGGACAGACCCAGTACTTC. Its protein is CASSAGGQTQYF. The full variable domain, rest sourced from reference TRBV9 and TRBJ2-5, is DSGVTQTPKHLITATGQRVTLRCSPRSGDLSVYWYQQSLDQGLQFLIQYYNGEERAKGNILERFSAQQFPDLHSELNLSSLELGDSALYFCASSAGGQTQYFGPGTRLLVL.

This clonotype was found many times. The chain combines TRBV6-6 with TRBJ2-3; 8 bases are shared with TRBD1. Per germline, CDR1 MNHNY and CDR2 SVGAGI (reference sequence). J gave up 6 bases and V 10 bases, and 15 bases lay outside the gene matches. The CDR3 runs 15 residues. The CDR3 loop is CAIGAGQGREDTQYF. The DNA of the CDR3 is TGTGCCATAGGGGCCGGACAGGGCCGGGAGGATACGCAGTATTTT.